This is a list of T cell receptor beta chains from one sample in a study of human T cells and chemical hapten exposure. TCRdb recomputed calls from the RACE reads with MiXCR, one row per CDR3 protein. The sample lists a few hundred thousand distinct CDR3 sequences, approximately 5.8% occurring once. The source was whole blood, collected in connection with sensitization to the hapten diphenylcyclopropenone (DPC). The receptors here all came from a woman aged 18-29 years with alopecia areata. Some clones in this sample may be carry-over from other donors' samples. CDR3s include the opening cysteine and the closing phenylalanine or tryptophan.

j_call: TRBJ1-2; v_call: TRBV5-6; cdr3_aa: CANSSLGMRGKNYGYTF
j_call: TRBJ1-3; v_call: TRBV7-2; cdr3_aa: CASSLGRGGNTIYF
j_call: TRBJ2-3; v_call: TRBV12-3/TRBV12-4; cdr3_aa: CASSLQPSGDTQYF
j_call: TRBJ1-5; v_call: TRBV6-2/TRBV6-3; cdr3_aa: CASRGRRNQPQHF
j_call: TRBJ2-7; v_call: TRBV28; cdr3_aa: CASRPPGPYEQYF
j_call: TRBJ2-1; v_call: TRBV7-2; cdr3_aa: CASSLVMGSSYNEQFF
j_call: TRBJ2-3; v_call: TRBV6-2/TRBV6-3; cdr3_aa: CASSYSHLRAESDTQYF
j_call: TRBJ1-5; v_call: TRBV7-8; cdr3_aa: CASSPGRGSNQPQHF
j_call: TRBJ2-7; v_call: TRBV27; cdr3_aa: CASSLGSTDSYEQYF
j_call: TRBJ1-3; v_call: TRBV6-5; cdr3_aa: CASSYSFYGGHHSGNTIYF
j_call: TRBJ2-1; v_call: TRBV12-3/TRBV12-4; cdr3_aa: CASSMRESYNEQFF
j_call: TRBJ2-5; v_call: TRBV18; cdr3_aa: CASSPPAGAGQETQYF
j_call: TRBJ1-1; v_call: TRBV10-3; cdr3_aa: CAISEHREGSEAFF
j_call: TRBJ2-3; v_call: TRBV7-2; cdr3_aa: CASSLFGQRAQYF
j_call: TRBJ1-5; v_call: TRBV5-8; cdr3_aa: CASTRRVDREPQHF
j_call: TRBJ2-3; v_call: TRBV3-1; cdr3_aa: CASSQVSGGPDTQYF
j_call: TRBJ2-3; v_call: TRBV10-3; cdr3_aa: CAISPGQGGDTQYF
j_call: TRBJ1-2; v_call: TRBV10-3; cdr3_aa: CAISESTGVLYGYTF
j_call: TRBJ2-1; v_call: TRBV9; cdr3_aa: CASNRPPGQGSNEQFF
j_call: TRBJ2-5; v_call: TRBV12-3/TRBV12-4; cdr3_aa: CASVGSNQETQYF